The 27 T cell receptor beta chains in this list originate from one sample, sequenced in a study of control samples from healthy donors and cancer patients (dated by TCRdb to the early 2020s). The library was obtained by the immunoSEQ multiplex PCR assay. Here the immuneACCESS table is served through TCRdb, limited to in-frame sequences with V and J called. Missing clones are a known gap in these copies; in checked studies unresolved V genes cover under half, and the rest lacks a known reason. Present in this sample are 130,000 or so clones, around 92% of which were seen just once. Clones ranked in the top ten supply 2.1% of the sample. The specimen sequenced was blood. The receptors stem from a woman in her fifties or sixties in good health.

The chain has TRBV27 and TRBJ2-7, with D perhaps given as TRBD1 or TRBD2 (5 bases each). V lost 0 bases and J 3 bases, leaving 12 bases between the germline ends. The CDR3 runs 15 residues. The V gene's germline CDR1 is MNHEY and CDR2 SMNVEV (reference sequence). The CDR3 region has the DNA TGTGCCAGCAGTTTATCGGCAGGGACGATCTACGAGCAGTACTTC. It encodes CASSLSAGTIYEQYF.

The chain uses TRBV7-9 and TRBJ1-1; 7 bases are a match to TRBD1. The CDR3 loop spans 13 amino acids. In germline, CDR1 is SEHNR, CDR2 FQNEAQ (reference sequence). V trimming: 4 bases; J trimming: 3 bases; junction bases outside the gene matches: 2. The CDR3 DNA reads as TGTGCCAGCAGCTCGGGACAGTACACTGAAGCTTTCTTT. It specifies CASSSGQYTEAFF.

V is TRBV18 and J is TRBJ1-6; perhaps TRBD1 as D (5 bases). In germline, CDR1 is KGHSH, CDR2 LQKENI. The CDR3 is 14 residues long. Trimming shortened V by 2 bases and J by 10 bases, and 12 bases separated the two germline ends. The CDR3, as DNA: TGTGCCAGCTCACCAGACAGACTGCTCTCACCCCTCCACTTT. Amino acid sequence: CASSPDRLLSPLHF.

This sequence joins TRBV19 and TRBJ1-5; no definite D call. This CDR3 has 15 amino acids. Trimming left V 4 bases short and J 7 bases short, with 17 bases between. CDR1 is LNHDA and CDR2 is SQIVND in the germline V gene (reference sequence). The CDR3 sequence: CASSNKGVTRQPQHF. CDR3 coding DNA: TGTGCCAGTAGTAATAAGGGTGTGACGCGGCAGCCCCAGCATTTT.

This clone was picked up one time. V is TRBV6-6 and J is TRBJ1-1, with a possible D match to TRBD1 (5 bases). The V end was cut by 5 bases, the J end by 9 bases, with 19 bases between. Germline loops: CDR1 MNHNY, CDR2 SVGAGI (reference sequence). This CDR3 has 14 amino acids. The CDR3 sequence is CASSHQTGGGKAFF. The CDR3 DNA reads as TGTGCCAGCAGTCATCAGACGGGGGGGGGAAAAGCTTTCTTT.

V gene TRBV6-4 combines with J gene TRBJ1-1; D perhaps matches TRBD1 (5 bases). The CDR3 sequence is 13 residues long. Germline lookup yields CDR1 MRHNA and CDR2 SNTAGT. V lost 4 bases and J 3 bases, leaving 9 bases between the germline ends. This CDR3 reads CASSVEGYTEAFF. In DNA, the CDR3 is TGTGCCAGCAGTGTGGAGGGGTACACTGAAGCTTTCTTT.

The chain links TRBV13 to TRBJ1-1; TRBD1 is a possible D gene (6 bases). Trimming removed 1 base from V and 1 base from J, with 13 bases in between. This CDR3 spans 16 amino acids. Germline V CDR1 and CDR2: PRHDT, FYEKMQ (reference sequence). CDR3: CASSLATGFGNTEAFF. The DNA of the CDR3 is TGTGCCAGCAGCTTAGCTACAGGGTTCGGGAACACTGAAGCTTTCTTT.

CDR3 sequence (DNA): TGTGCCAGCGGCGGGGGGGCCGAAGAGACCCAGTACTTC. It is translated as CASGGGAEETQYF. This chain joins TRBV2 and TRBJ2-5, with 9 bases aligning to TRBD2. Germline loops: CDR1 SNHLY, CDR2 FYNNEI. This CDR3 is built from 13 residues. The V gene end was trimmed by 8 bases and the J gene end by 3 bases; junction bases not matched to a gene: 4.

The chain has TRBV6-5 and TRBJ1-3; D gene ambiguous. Germline V gene sequence: CDR1 MNHEY, CDR2 SVGAGI. V lost 0 bases, J lost 4 bases, and 7 bases lay in between. The CDR3 has 14 amino acids. Written as DNA, the CDR3 is TGTGCCAGCAGTTACTCTTGGTCGGGAAACACCATATATTTT. Translating gives CASSYSWSGNTIYF.

This clone was seen a single time. The chain is built from TRBV15 and TRBJ1-5, with TRBD1 as a possible D gene (5 bases). CDR1 is LNHNV and CDR2 is YYDKDF in the germline V gene (reference sequence). Deletions cut 0 bases from V and 5 bases from J, with 11 bases between. The CDR3 extends over 15 amino acids. CDR3 coding DNA: TGTGCCACCAGCAGAGATCGCGGGGGTCATCAGCCCCAGCATTTT. This encodes CATSRDRGGHQPQHF.

The chain carries TRBV6-6 and TRBJ1-6; D call uncertain. Germline V lookup: CDR1 MNHNY, CDR2 SVGAGI (reference sequence). The CDR3 length is 13 residues. Trimming removed 0 bases at V and 10 bases at J, with 7 bases between. CDR3 amino acids: CASSYSAFSPLHF. DNA of the CDR3: TGTGCCAGCAGTTACTCGGCCTTCTCACCCCTCCACTTT.

The rearrangement uses TRBV19 and TRBJ1-2, with D maybe TRBD1 (6 bases). Between the trimmed V and J ends, which lost 9 bases and 7 bases, there was a span of 15 bases. This CDR3 comprises 12 residues. From germline, CDR1 is LNHDA and CDR2 SQIVND (reference sequence). The CDR3 nucleotides read TGTGCCAGCTCAACCACAGGGACTGGCTACACCTTC. Translating it yields CASSTTGTGYTF.

This chain uses TRBV5-4 with TRBJ2-7, with 7 bases that match TRBD2. CDR1 SGHNT and CDR2 YYREEE come from the germline V gene (reference sequence). The CDR3 loop spans 14 amino acids. The ends lost 0 bases at V and 4 bases at J; junction bases unmatched: 4. CDR3 DNA sequence: TGTGCCAGCAGCTTGGAGGCTAGCGGTTACGAGCAGTACTTC. This sequence encodes CASSLEASGYEQYF. Combining the CDR3 with reference TRBV5-4 and TRBJ2-7 gives the whole variable domain ETGVTQSPTHLIKTRGQQVTLRCSSQSGHNTVSWYQQALGQGPQFIFQYYREEENGRGNFPPRFSGLQFPNYSSELNVNALELDDSALYLCASSLEASGYEQYFGPGTRLTVT.

This chain uses TRBV7-6 with TRBJ1-4, with D perhaps TRBD1 (6 bases). The CDR3 sequence is 15 residues long. CDR1 SGHVS and CDR2 FNYEAQ come from the germline V gene. Trimming pared 3 bases from V and 2 bases from J, leaving 10 bases between. The CDR3 nucleotides are TGTGCCAGCAGCTTTAGTGACAGGACTAATGAAAAACTGTTTTTT. Amino acids: CASSFSDRTNEKLFF.

The V gene is TRBV5-1, the J gene TRBJ1-2, with D tentatively TRBD1 (5 bases). The V gene's germline CDR1 is SGHRS and CDR2 YFSETQ. This CDR3 spans 15 amino acids. V lost 4 bases and J 7 bases, leaving 20 bases between the germline ends. The CDR3 nucleotides are TGCGCCAGCAGCGGGGGGACGACGGCTACGTTTGGCTACACCTTC. Protein product: CASSGGTTATFGYTF.

The chain couples TRBV11-2 to TRBJ1-4, with a possible D match to TRBD1 (6 bases). Germline values: CDR1 SGHAT, CDR2 FQNNGV. The CDR3 has 15 residues. Trimming cost V 6 bases and J 7 bases, with 18 bases left between them. The CDR3: CASSSTRQAGEKLFF. CDR3 DNA sequence: TGTGCCAGCAGTAGTACCCGACAGGCGGGTGAAAAACTGTTTTTT. Full variable domain (remainder filled in from reference TRBV11-2 and TRBJ1-4): EAGVAQSPRYKIIEKRQSVAFWCNPISGHATLYWYQQILGQGPKLLIQFQNNGVVDDSQLPKDRFSAERLKGVDSTLKIQPAKLEDSAVYLCASSSTRQAGEKLFFGSGTQLSVL.

The chain employs TRBV5-4 and TRBJ1-4, with D maybe TRBD1 (6 bases). Germline CDR1 is SGHNT and CDR2 is YYREEE (reference sequence). Deletions cut 5 bases from V and 0 bases from J, with 8 bases between. The length of the CDR3 is 14 residues. The CDR3 region is CASRQGATNEKLFF. As DNA, the CDR3 is TGTGCCAGCAGACAGGGAGCAACTAATGAAAAACTGTTTTTT. Full variable domain (remainder filled in from reference TRBV5-4 and TRBJ1-4): ETGVTQSPTHLIKTRGQQVTLRCSSQSGHNTVSWYQQALGQGPQFIFQYYREEENGRGNFPPRFSGLQFPNYSSELNVNALELDDSALYLCASRQGATNEKLFFGSGTQLSVL.

Written as DNA, the CDR3 is TGTGCCAGCAGTGAAGGGGTGGGCGGCTACACCTTC. It encodes CASSEGVGGYTF. V and J are TRBV2 and TRBJ1-2, with no clear D. Trimming left V 1 base short and J 8 bases short, with 8 bases between. The CDR3 has 12 amino acids. Germline-derived CDR1 and CDR2 are SNHLY and FYNNEI.

The chain has TRBV11-3 and TRBJ2-1; the D gene is possibly TRBD1 (6 bases). This CDR3 is 13 amino acids long. V lost 3 bases, J lost 4 bases, and 7 bases lay in between. Germline-derived CDR1 and CDR2 are SGHNT and YENEEA. The CDR3 DNA reads as TGTGCCAGCAGCTTTGGACAGTACAATGAGCAGTTCTTC. Translating it yields CASSFGQYNEQFF.

The V call is TRBV6-5, the J call TRBJ2-1; 9 bases fit TRBD1. The germline V gene has CDR1 MNHEY and CDR2 SVGAGI. The CDR3 sequence is 14 residues long. V was pared by 6 bases and J by 6 bases, with 6 bases of the junction left unmatched. CDR3 loop: CASRPGQGGNEQFF. The CDR3 DNA is TGTGCCAGCAGACCGGGACAGGGTGGCAATGAGCAGTTCTTC.

The chain joins TRBV7-2 to TRBJ2-7; TRBD1 aligns across 8 bases. The trim removed 4 bases at V and 2 bases at J, leaving 4 bases unmatched. Germline loops: CDR1 SGHTA, CDR2 FQGNSA. The CDR3 has 14 amino acids. CDR3 nucleotides: TGTGCCAGCAGCTCCGGGACAGGACCCTACGAGCAGTACTTC. The encoded protein is CASSSGTGPYEQYF.

The DNA for the CDR3 is TGCGCCAGCAGCCTCAGGGGAGGGAATGAGCAGTACTTC. Protein sequence: CASSLRGGNEQYF. This chain joins TRBV5-1 and TRBJ2-7; D is perhaps TRBD2 (7 bases). CDR3 size: 13 residues. V lost 4 bases, J lost 7 bases, and 15 bases lay in between. Germline V gene lookup returns CDR1 SGHRS and CDR2 YFSETQ.

The V gene is TRBV4-1, the J gene TRBJ1-4; D possibly corresponds to TRBD1 (5 bases). Trimming left V 0 bases short and J 8 bases short, with 19 bases between. CDR1 is MGHRA and CDR2 is YSYEKL in the germline V gene. The CDR3 length is 17 residues. DNA of the CDR3: TGCGCCAGCAGCCAAGAGAGGGGAGGTGCAGAGGACGAAAAACTGTTTTTT. Translation: CASSQERGGAEDEKLFF.

J is TRBJ1-1 and V is TRBV19; 8 nucleotides match TRBD1. Germline CDR1 LNHDA, CDR2 SQIVND (reference sequence). There are 16 residues in the CDR3. Trimming at V came to 2 bases and at J to 1 base, leaving 6 bases not matched to a gene. The CDR3 is CASSITRQGWNTEAFF. CDR3 in DNA: TGTGCCAGTAGTATAACCCGACAGGGGTGGAACACTGAAGCTTTCTTT. The complete variable domain, with remaining parts taken from reference TRBV19 and TRBJ1-1, reads DGGITQSPKYLFRKEGQNVTLSCEQNLNHDAMYWYRQDPGQGLRLIYYSQIVNDFQKGDIAEGYSVSREKKESFPLTVTSAQKNPTAFYLCASSITRQGWNTEAFFGQGTRLTVV.

This clone was seen a handful of times. The chain couples TRBV5-8 to TRBJ2-7, with a weak D call TRBD1 (6 bases). The CDR3 consists of 14 residues. Trimming shortened V by 8 bases and J by 3 bases, and 18 bases separated the two germline ends. Germline CDR1 SGHTS, CDR2 YDEGEE. The CDR3 loop reads CASSLQGSVYEQYF. CDR3 nucleotides: TGTGCCAGTTCGTTACAGGGAAGTGTCTACGAGCAGTACTTC.

This clone was detected a few times. The chain couples TRBV12-3 or TRBV12-4 to TRBJ1-6; D is possibly TRBD1 (5 bases). This CDR3 contains 12 residues. The ends were cut back, 8 bases at V and 13 bases at J, with 15 bases in the middle. CDR3: CASGRDPLPLHF. CDR3 nucleotide sequence: TGTGCCAGCGGCCGGGACCCCCTGCCCCTCCACTTT.

V usage is TRBV2 and J usage is TRBJ1-3; 7 bases line up with TRBD1. Losses at the gene ends were 4 bases for V and 0 bases for J; bases not matched to a gene: 12. Per germline, CDR1 SNHLY and CDR2 FYNNEI. CDR3 size: 18 residues. The CDR3 DNA follows: TGTGCCAGCAGTGGGGGGAGCGACAGGGCACTCTCTGGAAACACCATATATTTT. It yields the protein CASSGGSDRALSGNTIYF. The full variable domain, rest sourced from reference TRBV2 and TRBJ1-3, is EPEVTQTPSHQVTQMGQEVILRCVPISNHLYFYWYRQILGQKVEFLVSFYNNEISEKSEIFDDQFSVERPDGSNFTLKIRSTKLEDSAMYFCASSGGSDRALSGNTIYFGEGSWLTVV.